The sequence of this TCR beta chain was determined in a study of T cells in Graves' hyperthyroidism and ophthalmopathy. Study-level points and caveats: The majority of expanded thyroid clonotypes above 0.001 also appeared in blood.

This clonotype was seen ten or more times. Antigen: not known. Not enrolled were patients with uncontrolled infection, other autoimmune disease, pregnancy or lactation. For the diagnoses, clinical symptoms, serum thyroxine and TRAb, thyroid ultrasound and orbital computed tomography were used. V shed 0 bases and J shed 4 bases, with 8 bases lying between them. CDR3 size: 14 residues. In germline, CDR1 is SGHVS, CDR2 FQNEAQ. Researchers took RNA transcripts and amplified the TCR beta CDR3 regions from them. The TCR CDR3 first-round RT-PCR relied on the HTBI primer set. TCRdb analysed the multiplex PCR reads with MiXCR anew, one entry per CDR3 protein. The table has more than 350,000 distinct CDR3 sequences, more than 12% seen once.

Sequences were obtained from blood. This receptor was obtained from a woman in her twenties or thirties with Graves' ophthalmopathy. The gene calls are TRBV7-8 and TRBJ2-3; D not certain. The DNA for the CDR3 is TGTGCCAGCAGCTTAGCCGGTAGGGCAGATACGCAGTATTTT. Amino acids: CASSLAGRADTQYF.